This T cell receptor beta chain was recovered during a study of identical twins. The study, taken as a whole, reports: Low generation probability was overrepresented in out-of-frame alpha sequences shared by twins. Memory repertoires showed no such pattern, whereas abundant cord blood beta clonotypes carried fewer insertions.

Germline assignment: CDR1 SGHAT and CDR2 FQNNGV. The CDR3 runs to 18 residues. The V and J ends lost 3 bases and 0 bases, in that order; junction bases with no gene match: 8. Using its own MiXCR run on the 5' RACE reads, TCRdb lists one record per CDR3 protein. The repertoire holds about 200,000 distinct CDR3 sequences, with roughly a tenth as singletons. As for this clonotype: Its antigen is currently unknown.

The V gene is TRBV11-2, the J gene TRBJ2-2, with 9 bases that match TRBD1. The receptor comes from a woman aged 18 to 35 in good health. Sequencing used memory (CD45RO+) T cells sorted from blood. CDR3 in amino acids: CASSFSYRGRTNTGELFF. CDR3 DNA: TGTGCCAGCAGCTTTAGTTACAGGGGGCGGACGAACACCGGGGAGCTGTTTTTT. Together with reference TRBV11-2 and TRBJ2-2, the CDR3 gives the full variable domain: EAGVAQSPRYKIIEKRQSVAFWCNPISGHATLYWYQQILGQGPKLLIQFQNNGVVDDSQLPKDRFSAERLKGVDSTLKIQPAKLEDSAVYLCASSFSYRGRTNTGELFFGEGSRLTVL.